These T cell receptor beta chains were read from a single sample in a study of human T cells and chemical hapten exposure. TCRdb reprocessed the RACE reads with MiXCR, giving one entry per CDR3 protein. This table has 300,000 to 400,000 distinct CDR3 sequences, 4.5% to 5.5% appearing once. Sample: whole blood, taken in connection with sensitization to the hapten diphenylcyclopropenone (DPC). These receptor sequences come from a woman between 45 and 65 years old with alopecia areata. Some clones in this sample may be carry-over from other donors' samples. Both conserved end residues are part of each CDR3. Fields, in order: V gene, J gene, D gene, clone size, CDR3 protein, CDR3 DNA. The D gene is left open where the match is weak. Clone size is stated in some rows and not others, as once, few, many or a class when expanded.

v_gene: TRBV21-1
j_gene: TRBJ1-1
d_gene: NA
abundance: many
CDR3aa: CASSKGQANTEAFF
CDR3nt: TGTGCCAGCAGCAAAGGTCAGGCGAACACTGAAGCTTTCTTT

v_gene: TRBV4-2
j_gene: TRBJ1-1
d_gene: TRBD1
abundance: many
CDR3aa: CASSHPAGTGEAFF
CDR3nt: TGTGCCAGCAGCCACCCGGCGGGTACAGGGGAGGCTTTCTTT

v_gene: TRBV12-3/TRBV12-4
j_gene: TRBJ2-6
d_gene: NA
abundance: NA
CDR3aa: CASSPGTRPGANVLTF
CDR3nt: TGTGCCAGCAGTCCAGGGACACGGCCTGGGGCCAACGTCCTGACTTTC

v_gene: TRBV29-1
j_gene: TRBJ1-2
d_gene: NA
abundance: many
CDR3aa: CSVEGDGLWSYTF
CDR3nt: TGCAGCGTTGAGGGGGATGGGTTGTGGAGCTACACCTTC

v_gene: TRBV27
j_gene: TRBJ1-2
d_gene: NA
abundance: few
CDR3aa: CASSFSGDLGYGYTF
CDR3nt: TGTGCCAGCAGTTTTTCGGGGGATCTAGGCTATGGCTACACCTTC

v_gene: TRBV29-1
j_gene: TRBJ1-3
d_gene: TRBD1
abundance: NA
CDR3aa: CSVVGQGGSGNTIYF
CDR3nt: TGCAGCGTTGTGGGACAGGGGGGCTCTGGAAACACCATATATTTT

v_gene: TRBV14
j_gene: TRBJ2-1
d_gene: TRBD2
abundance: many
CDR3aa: CASSHNHLGLAGATEQFF
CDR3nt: TGTGCCAGCAGCCACAATCATTTGGGACTAGCGGGAGCCACTGAGCAGTTCTTC

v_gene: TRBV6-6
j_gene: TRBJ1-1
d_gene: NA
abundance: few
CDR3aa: CASLARTMNTEAFF
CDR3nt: TGTGCCAGCTTAGCGAGGACCATGAACACTGAAGCTTTCTTT

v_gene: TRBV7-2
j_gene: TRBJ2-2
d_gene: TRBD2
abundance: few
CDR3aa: CASIGGLALNTGELFF
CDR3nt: TGTGCCAGCATTGGGGGACTAGCCTTGAACACCGGGGAGCTGTTTTTT

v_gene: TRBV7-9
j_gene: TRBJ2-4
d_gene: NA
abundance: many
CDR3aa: CASSPAGTNIQYF
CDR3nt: TGTGCCAGCAGCCCCGCCGGGACCAACATTCAGTACTTC

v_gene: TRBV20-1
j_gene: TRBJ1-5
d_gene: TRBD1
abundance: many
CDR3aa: CSARTTGQGAQPQHF
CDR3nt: TGCAGTGCTAGAACAACGGGACAGGGGGCTCAGCCCCAGCATTTT

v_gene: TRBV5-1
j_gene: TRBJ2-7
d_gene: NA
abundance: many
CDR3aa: CASSPGGTASYEQYF
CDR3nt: TGCGCCAGCAGCCCTGGAGGGACCGCTTCCTACGAGCAGTACTTC

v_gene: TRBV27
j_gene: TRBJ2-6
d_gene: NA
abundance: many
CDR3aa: CASKGFSGANVLTF
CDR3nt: TGTGCCAGCAAGGGGTTCTCTGGGGCCAACGTCCTGACTTTC

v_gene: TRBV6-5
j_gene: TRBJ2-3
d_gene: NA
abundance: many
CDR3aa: CASSYGGWRGDDTQYF
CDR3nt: TGTGCCAGCAGTTACGGGGGGTGGCGGGGTGACGATACGCAGTATTTT

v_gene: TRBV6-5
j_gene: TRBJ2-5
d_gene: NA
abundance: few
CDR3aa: CASSYSRMGETQYF
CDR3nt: TGTGCCAGCAGTTACTCACGGATGGGGGAGACCCAGTACTTC

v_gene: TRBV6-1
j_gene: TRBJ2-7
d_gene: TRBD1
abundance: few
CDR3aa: CASRMDRVLLEQYF
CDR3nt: TGTGCCAGCAGAATGGACAGGGTCCTCCTCGAGCAGTACTTC

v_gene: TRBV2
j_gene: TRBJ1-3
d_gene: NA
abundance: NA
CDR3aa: CASSDTGTGNTIYF
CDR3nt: TGTGCCAGCAGTGATACAGGGACTGGAAACACCATATATTTT

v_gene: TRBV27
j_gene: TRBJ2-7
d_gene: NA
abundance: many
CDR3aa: CASSLSASPRYEQYF
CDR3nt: TGTGCCAGCAGTTTATCGGCCTCCCCCCGGTACGAGCAGTACTTC

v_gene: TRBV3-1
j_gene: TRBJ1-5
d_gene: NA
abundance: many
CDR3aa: CASSQGPNQPQHF
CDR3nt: TGTGCCAGCAGCCAAGGCCCAAATCAGCCCCAGCATTTT

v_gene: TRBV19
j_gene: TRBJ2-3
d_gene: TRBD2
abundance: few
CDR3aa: CATLSGMEDTQYF
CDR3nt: TGTGCCACCCTTAGCGGGATGGAAGATACGCAGTATTTT

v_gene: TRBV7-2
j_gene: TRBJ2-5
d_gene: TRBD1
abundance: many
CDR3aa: CASSSRQGWYQETQYF
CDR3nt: TGTGCCAGCAGCTCCCGACAGGGTTGGTACCAAGAGACCCAGTACTTC

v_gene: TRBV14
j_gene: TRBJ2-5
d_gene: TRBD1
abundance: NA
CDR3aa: CASSQDYGTVYETQYF
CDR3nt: TGTGCCAGCAGCCAAGATTACGGGACAGTCTATGAGACCCAGTACTTC

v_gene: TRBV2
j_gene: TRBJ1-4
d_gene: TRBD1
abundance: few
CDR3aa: CAGDRGRNEKLFF
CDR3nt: TGTGCCGGGGACAGGGGGCGAAATGAAAAACTGTTTTTT

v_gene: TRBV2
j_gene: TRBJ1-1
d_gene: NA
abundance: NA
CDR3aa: CASSVAGGTEAFF
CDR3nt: TGTGCCAGCAGTGTTGCGGGAGGGACTGAAGCTTTCTTT

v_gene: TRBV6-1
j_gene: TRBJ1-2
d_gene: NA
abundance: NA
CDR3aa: CASSAYGPTVVDGYTF
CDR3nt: TGTGCCAGCAGTGCATACGGGCCAACGGTCGTCGATGGCTACACCTTC

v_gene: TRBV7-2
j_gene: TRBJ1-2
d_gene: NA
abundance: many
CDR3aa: CASSLDGGNYGYTF
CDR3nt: TGTGCCAGCAGCTTAGATGGGGGTAACTATGGCTACACCTTC

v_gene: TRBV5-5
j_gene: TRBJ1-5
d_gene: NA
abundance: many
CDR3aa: CASSLSPGGNQPQHF
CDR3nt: TGTGCCAGCAGCCTAAGCCCCGGGGGCAATCAGCCCCAGCATTTT

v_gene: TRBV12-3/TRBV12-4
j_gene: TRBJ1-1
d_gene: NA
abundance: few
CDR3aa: CASILKGGTEAFF
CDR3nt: TGTGCCAGCATCCTCAAGGGGGGCACTGAAGCTTTCTTT

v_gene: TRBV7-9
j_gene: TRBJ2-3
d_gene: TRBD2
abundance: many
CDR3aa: CASSGGGRREVTDTQYF
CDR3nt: TGTGCCAGCAGCGGAGGGGGTCGGCGGGAGGTCACAGATACGCAGTATTTT

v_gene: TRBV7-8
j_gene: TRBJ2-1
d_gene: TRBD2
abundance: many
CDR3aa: CASSSSGLAGGYSYNEQFF
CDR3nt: TGTGCCAGCAGCTCTTCGGGACTAGCGGGAGGGTACTCCTACAATGAGCAGTTCTTC

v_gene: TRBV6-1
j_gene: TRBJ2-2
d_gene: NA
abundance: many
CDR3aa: CASTLAGRTGELFF
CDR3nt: TGTGCCAGCACTCTGGCGGGACGCACCGGGGAGCTGTTTTTT

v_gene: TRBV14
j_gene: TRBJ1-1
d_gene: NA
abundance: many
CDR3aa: CASSQIAAGQTEAFF
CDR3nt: TGTGCCAGCAGCCAAATCGCGGCAGGGCAAACTGAAGCTTTCTTT

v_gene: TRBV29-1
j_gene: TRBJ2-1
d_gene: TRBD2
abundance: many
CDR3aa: CSVTGLVAFWEQFF
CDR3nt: TGCAGCGTTACGGGACTAGTGGCCTTTTGGGAGCAGTTCTTC

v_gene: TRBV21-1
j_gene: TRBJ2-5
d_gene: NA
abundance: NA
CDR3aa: CASSTPGVLQTQYF
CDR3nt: TGTGCCAGCAGCACCCCAGGGGTTTTGCAGACCCAGTACTTC

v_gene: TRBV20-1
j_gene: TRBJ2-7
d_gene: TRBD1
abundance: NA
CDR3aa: CSARTGEVGEQYF
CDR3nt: TGCAGTGCTCGGACAGGGGAAGTAGGCGAGCAGTACTTC

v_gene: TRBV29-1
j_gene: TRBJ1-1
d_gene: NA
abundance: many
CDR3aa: CSVTLGTEAFF
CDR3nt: TGCAGCGTTACCCTTGGGACTGAAGCTTTCTTT

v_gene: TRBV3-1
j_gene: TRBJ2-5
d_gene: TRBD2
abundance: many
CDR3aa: CASSPSGLIKETQYF
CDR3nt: TGTGCCAGCAGCCCTTCGGGACTAATCAAAGAGACCCAGTACTTC

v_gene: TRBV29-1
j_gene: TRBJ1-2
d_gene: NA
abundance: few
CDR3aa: CSVGSEAEGYTF
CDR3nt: TGCAGCGTTGGGAGCGAGGCGGAGGGCTACACCTTC

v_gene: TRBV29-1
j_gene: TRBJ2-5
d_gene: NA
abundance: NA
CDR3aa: CSAFNEWTPGTQYF
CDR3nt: TGCAGCGCTTTCAACGAGTGGACTCCAGGGACCCAGTACTTC

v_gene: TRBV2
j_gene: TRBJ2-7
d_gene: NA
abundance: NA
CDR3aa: CASSVDRSYEQYF
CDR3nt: TGTGCCAGCAGTGTTGACAGATCCTACGAGCAGTACTTC

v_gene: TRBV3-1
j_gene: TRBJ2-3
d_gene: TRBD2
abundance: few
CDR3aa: CASSPTSLDPTDTQYF
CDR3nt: TGTGCCAGCAGCCCGACTAGCCTTGACCCCACAGATACGCAGTATTTT

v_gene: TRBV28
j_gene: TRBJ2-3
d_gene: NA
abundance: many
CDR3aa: CASRTIDTQYF
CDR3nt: TGTGCCAGCAGAACCATCGATACGCAGTATTTT

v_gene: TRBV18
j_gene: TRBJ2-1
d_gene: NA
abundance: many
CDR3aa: CASSPAPPEQFF
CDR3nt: TGTGCCAGCTCACCAGCCCCTCCGGAGCAGTTCTTC

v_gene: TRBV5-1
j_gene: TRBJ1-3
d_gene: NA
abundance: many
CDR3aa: CASSKAFSGNTIYF
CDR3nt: TGCGCCAGCAGCAAGGCCTTCTCTGGAAACACCATATATTTT